The text below deals with one T cell receptor (beta chain). This sample is drawn from a study of blood T cell repertoires in COVID-19. Sequencing used immunoSEQ multiplex PCR; TCRdb keeps in-frame clones, though not all of them. The data show around 200,000 clones, around 84% seen once. V was shortened by 1 base and J by 1 base, with 10 bases between the two germline ends. This CDR3 has 15 amino acids. Germline CDR1 LGHNA, CDR2 YSLEER. The material sequenced was peripheral blood. This receptor was obtained from a man in his thirties or forties with active or convalescent COVID-19. V is TRBV4-3 and J is TRBJ2-5, with D possibly TRBD2 on 6 matching bases. The CDR3 is CASSQARGGQETQYF. In nucleotides, the CDR3 is TGCGCCAGCAGCCAAGCGCGGGGCGGCCAAGAGACCCAGTACTTC.